This T cell receptor (beta chain) was found in a study of early T cells in non-severe SARS-CoV-2 infection. Background on the study: Sequencing of unsorted whole blood was done on bulk RNA, leaving chains unpaired.

Whole-study findings and limits: VDJdb matching skewed toward anti-spike CD8 responses, missing private and CD4 specificities.

Each CDR3 protein gets one entry after TCRdb re-called the 5' RACE reads with MiXCR. The sample comprises 53,000 or so distinct CDR3 sequences, about 10% of which are singletons, and roughly 8% rests with the top ten. This CDR3 spans 13 amino acids. Trimming cost V 7 bases and J 3 bases, with 13 bases left between them. This clonotype was counted between two and nine times. What it binds is unknown. The sample consisted of whole blood. The TCR was taken from an adult who was a healthcare worker with PCR-confirmed SARS-CoV-2 infection or an uninfected control (not recorded which). This chain links TRBV12-3 or TRBV12-4 with TRBJ2-7; D is unclear. The DNA for the CDR3 is TGTGCCAGCACTTTGGACCCAAACTACGAGCAGTACTTC. Translated: CASTLDPNYEQYF.